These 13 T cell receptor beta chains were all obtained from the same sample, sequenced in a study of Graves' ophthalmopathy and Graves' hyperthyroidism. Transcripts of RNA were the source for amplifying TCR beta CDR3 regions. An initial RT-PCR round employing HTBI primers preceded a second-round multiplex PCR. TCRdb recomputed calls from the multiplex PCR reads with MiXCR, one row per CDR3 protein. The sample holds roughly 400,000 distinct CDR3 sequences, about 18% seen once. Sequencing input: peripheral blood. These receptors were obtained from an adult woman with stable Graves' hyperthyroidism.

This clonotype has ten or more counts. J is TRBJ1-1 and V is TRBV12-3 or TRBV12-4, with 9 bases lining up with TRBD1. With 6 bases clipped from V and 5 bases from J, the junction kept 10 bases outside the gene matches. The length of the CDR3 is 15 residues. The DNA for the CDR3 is TGTGCCAGCAGGAAACAGGGGGCGGTTGGAACTGAAGCTTTCTTT. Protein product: CASRKQGAVGTEAFF.

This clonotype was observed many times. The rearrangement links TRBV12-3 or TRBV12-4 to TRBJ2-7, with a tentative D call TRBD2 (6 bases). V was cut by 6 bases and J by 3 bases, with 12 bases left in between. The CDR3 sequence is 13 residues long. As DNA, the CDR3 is TGTGCCAGCAGGCGGGACTCCAGCTACGAGCAGTACTTC. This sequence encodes CASRRDSSYEQYF.

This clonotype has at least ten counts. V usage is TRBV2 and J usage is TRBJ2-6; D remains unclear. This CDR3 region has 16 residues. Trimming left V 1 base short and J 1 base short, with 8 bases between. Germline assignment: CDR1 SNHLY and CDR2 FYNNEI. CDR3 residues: CASSEGLGSGANVLTF. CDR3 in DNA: TGTGCCAGCAGTGAAGGGCTGGGGTCTGGGGCCAACGTCCTGACTTTC.

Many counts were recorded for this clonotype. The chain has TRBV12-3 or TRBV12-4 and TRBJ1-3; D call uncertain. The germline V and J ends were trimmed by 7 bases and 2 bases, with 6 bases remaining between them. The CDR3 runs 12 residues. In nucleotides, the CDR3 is TGTGCCAGCACCTCAGCTGGAAACACCATATATTTT. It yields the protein CASTSAGNTIYF.

The chain's CDR3 is CASSSPRGSRSYEQYF. The CDR3 coding sequence is TGTGCCAGCAGCTCACCTAGAGGAAGTAGGTCCTACGAGCAGTACTTC. This chain uses TRBV7-8 with TRBJ2-7; D unclear. The germline V and J ends were trimmed by 4 bases and 1 base, with 17 bases remaining between them. The CDR3 extends over 16 amino acids. Germline CDR1 is SGHVS and CDR2 is FQNEAQ.

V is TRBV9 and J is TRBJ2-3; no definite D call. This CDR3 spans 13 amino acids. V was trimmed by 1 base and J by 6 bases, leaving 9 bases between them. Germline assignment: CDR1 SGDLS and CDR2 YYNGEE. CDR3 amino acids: CASSVYPTDTQYF. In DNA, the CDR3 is TGTGCCAGCAGCGTATACCCCACCGATACGCAGTATTTT.

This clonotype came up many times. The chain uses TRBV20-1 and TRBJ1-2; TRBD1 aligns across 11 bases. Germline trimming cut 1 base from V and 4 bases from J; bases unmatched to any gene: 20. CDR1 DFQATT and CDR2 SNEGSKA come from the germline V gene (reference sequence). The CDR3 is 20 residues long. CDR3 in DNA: TGCAGTGCTAGAGTCCGTAGCTTGAGTCAAGGGACAGGGGGTGCCTATGGCTACACCTTC. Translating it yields CSARVRSLSQGTGGAYGYTF.

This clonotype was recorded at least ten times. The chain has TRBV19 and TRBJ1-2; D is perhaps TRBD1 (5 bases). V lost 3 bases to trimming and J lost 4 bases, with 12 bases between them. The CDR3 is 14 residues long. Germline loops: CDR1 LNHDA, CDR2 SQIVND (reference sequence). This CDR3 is CASSMGRKTYGYTF. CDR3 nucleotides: TGTGCCAGTAGTATGGGGCGGAAAACCTATGGCTACACCTTC.

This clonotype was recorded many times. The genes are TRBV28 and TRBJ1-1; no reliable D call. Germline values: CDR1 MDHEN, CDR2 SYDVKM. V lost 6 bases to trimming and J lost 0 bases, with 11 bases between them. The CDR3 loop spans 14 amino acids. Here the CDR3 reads CASRETAMNTEAFF. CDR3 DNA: TGTGCCAGCAGGGAGACCGCCATGAACACTGAAGCTTTCTTT.

CDR3 amino acids: CASRIITMNTEAFF. CDR3 nucleotides: TGTGCCAGTCGGATTATCACTATGAACACTGAAGCTTTCTTT. The chain is built from TRBV2 and TRBJ1-1; D unresolved. CDR1 is SNHLY and CDR2 is FYNNEI in the germline V gene. This CDR3 comprises 14 residues. V lost 9 bases and J lost 0, with 14 bases in between. Based on the CDR3 plus reference TRBV2 and TRBJ1-1, the full variable domain is EPEVTQTPSHQVTQMGQEVILRCVPISNHLYFYWYRQILGQKVEFLVSFYNNEISEKSEIFDDQFSVERPDGSNFTLKIRSTKLEDSAMYFCASRIITMNTEAFFGQGTRLTVV.

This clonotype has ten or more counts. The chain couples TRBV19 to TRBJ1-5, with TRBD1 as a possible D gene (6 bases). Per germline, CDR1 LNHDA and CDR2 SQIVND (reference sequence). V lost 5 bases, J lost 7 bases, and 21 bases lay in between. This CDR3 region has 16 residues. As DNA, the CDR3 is TGTGCCAGTAGTCCCCCACTCCGGGGGCGCAGGCAGCCCCAGCATTTT. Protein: CASSPPLRGRRQPQHF.

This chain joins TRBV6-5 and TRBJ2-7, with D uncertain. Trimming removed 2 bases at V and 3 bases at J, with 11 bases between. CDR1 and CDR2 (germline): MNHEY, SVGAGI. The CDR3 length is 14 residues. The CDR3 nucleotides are TGTGCCAGCAGTTACGGCGGCAGTTACTACGAGCAGTACTTC. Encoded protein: CASSYGGSYYEQYF.

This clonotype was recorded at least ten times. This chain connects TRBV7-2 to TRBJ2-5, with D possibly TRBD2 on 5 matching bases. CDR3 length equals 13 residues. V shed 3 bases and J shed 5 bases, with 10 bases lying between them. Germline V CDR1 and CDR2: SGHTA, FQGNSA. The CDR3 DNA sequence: TGTGCCAGCAGCTTTGGCCAGCGGGAGACCCAGTACTTC. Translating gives CASSFGQRETQYF.